One and the same sample provided the 27 T cell receptor beta chains below, sequenced in a study of shared clonotypes between healthy human individuals. Profiling relied on immunoSEQ multiplex PCR, and the TCRdb table lists in-frame clones only, not all of them. The sample shows roughly 1,500,000 clones, 98% of them seen only once. Source material: naive CD4+ T cells sorted from blood. Subset defined: CD45RA+ positively selected. The receptor source for this set is a man younger than 40 in good health.

As to this clone: The sample has other DNA sequences that encode this CDR3 too. The rearrangement joins TRBV4-3 to TRBJ2-5; D is undetermined. The length of the CDR3 is 13 residues. CDR1 LGHNA and CDR2 YSLEER come from the germline V gene. V dropped 1 base and J dropped 5 bases, with 8 bases sitting between them. CDR3 sequence (DNA): TGCGCCAGCAGCCAAGGTCTAGGGGAGACCCAGTACTTC. The encoded protein is CASSQGLGETQYF.

V and J are TRBV12-5 and TRBJ2-1, with a weak D call TRBD1 (5 bases). V gave up 5 bases and J gave up 0 bases, with 20 bases separating them. CDR3 length: 18 amino acids. Germline values: CDR1 LGHNT, CDR2 FRNRAP. CDR3 region: CASGSRGGAQSSYNEQFF. The CDR3 coding sequence is TGTGCTAGTGGTAGTCGCGGTGGGGCCCAGAGCTCCTACAATGAGCAGTTCTTC.

This clone was detected once. The V call is TRBV2, the J call TRBJ2-2; TRBD1 agrees at 9 bases. Germline lookup yields CDR1 SNHLY and CDR2 FYNNEI. CDR3 size: 15 residues. V gave up 3 bases and J gave up 4 bases; unmatched junction bases: 3. Here the CDR3 reads CASSETTGGTGELFF. Written as DNA, the CDR3 is TGTGCCAGCAGTGAGACGACAGGGGGCACCGGGGAGCTGTTTTTT. Combining the CDR3 with reference TRBV2 and TRBJ2-2 gives the whole variable domain EPEVTQTPSHQVTQMGQEVILRCVPISNHLYFYWYRQILGQKVEFLVSFYNNEISEKSEIFDDQFSVERPDGSNFTLKIRSTKLEDSAMYFCASSETTGGTGELFFGEGSRLTVL.

V is TRBV5-1 and J is TRBJ1-2, with D unclear. The CDR3 has 13 residues. Trimming stripped 5 bases from V and 4 bases from J, with 12 bases between. Germline V gives CDR1 SGHRS, CDR2 YFSETQ. CDR3 in DNA: TGCGCCAGCAGTTCCCTTGCTAGCTATGGCTACACCTTC. Encoded protein: CASSSLASYGYTF.

J is TRBJ2-5 and V is TRBV5-4; the match to TRBD2 covers 7 bases. The CDR3 is 14 amino acids. The V and J ends lost 1 base and 2 bases, in that order; junction bases with no gene match: 2. CDR1 is SGHNT, CDR2 YYREEE, per germline (reference sequence). CDR3 sequence: CASSLKGLQETQYF. The DNA for the CDR3 is TGTGCCAGCAGCTTGAAGGGACTACAAGAGACCCAGTACTTC.

This rearrangement joins TRBV6-1 to TRBJ1-2; D not resolved. Germline loops: CDR1 MNHNS, CDR2 SASEGT. There are 13 residues in the CDR3. V was clipped by 2 bases and J by 5 bases, with 9 bases between them. In DNA, the CDR3 is TGTGCCAGCAGTGAAATAAGTTTGTATGGCTACACCTTC. The encoded protein is CASSEISLYGYTF.

This sequence joins TRBV28 and TRBJ2-2; the match to TRBD1 covers 8 bases. The J segment lost 6 bases and the V segment lost 0 bases, leaving 0 bases of the junction unmatched. Germline CDR1 and CDR2: MDHEN and SYDVKM. The CDR3 loop spans 14 amino acids. The CDR3 is CASSLWTGAGELFF. The DNA for the CDR3 is TGTGCCAGCAGTTTATGGACAGGGGCCGGGGAGCTGTTTTTT.

A single count supports this clone. CDR3 in amino acids: CASSAPQGPTTTNYGYTF. For the CDR3, the DNA is TGTGCCAGCAGTGCTCCACAGGGTCCCACGACTACTAACTATGGCTACACCTTC. This chain connects TRBV25-1 to TRBJ1-2; D is possibly TRBD1 (6 bases). Looked up from germline, CDR1 is MGHDK and CDR2 is SYGVNS. CDR3 length: 18 amino acids. The V gene lost 4 bases and the J gene lost 0 bases, with 21 bases spanning the gap.

The chain recombines TRBV19 with TRBJ1-1; perhaps TRBD1 as D (6 bases). Trimming cost V 7 bases and J 4 bases, with 16 bases left between them. The CDR3 runs 14 residues. The germline V gene encodes CDR1 LNHDA and CDR2 SQIVND (reference sequence). DNA of the CDR3: TGTGCCAGTAACGCAGGGGTTCGGGCCACTGAAGCTTTCTTT. Protein: CASNAGVRATEAFF.

J is TRBJ1-3 and V is TRBV18; D gene unclear. This CDR3 spans 17 amino acids. V was pared by 2 bases and J by 1 base, with 15 bases between. CDR1 is KGHSH and CDR2 is LQKENI in the germline V gene. CDR3 DNA sequence: TGTGCCAGCTCACCATTAGGAGCGGCAGTTTCTGGAAACACCATATATTTT. Its translation is CASSPLGAAVSGNTIYF.

V and J are TRBV5-1 and TRBJ2-1; 12 bases are a match to TRBD2. V gave up 0 bases and J gave up 4 bases; unmatched junction bases: 2. From germline, CDR1 is SGHRS and CDR2 YFSETQ. The CDR3 runs 16 residues. The chain's CDR3 is CASSLELAGGYNEQFF. The CDR3, as DNA: TGCGCCAGCAGCTTGGAGCTAGCGGGAGGGTACAATGAGCAGTTCTTC. Based on the CDR3 plus reference TRBV5-1 and TRBJ2-1, the full variable domain is KAGVTQTPRYLIKTRGQQVTLSCSPISGHRSVSWYQQTPGQGLQFLFEYFSETQRNKGNFPGRFSGRQFSNSRSEMNVSTLELGDSALYLCASSLELAGGYNEQFFGPGTRLTVL.

The chain links TRBV10-3 to TRBJ2-1; 8 nucleotides line up with TRBD2. Germline CDR1 reads ENHRY; CDR2 reads SYGVKD. The CDR3 is 14 amino acids. The trim removed 6 bases at V and 6 bases at J, leaving 7 bases unmatched. CDR3 protein: CAISSGRAGNEQFF. DNA for the CDR3: TGTGCCATCAGCTCCGGGAGGGCCGGCAATGAGCAGTTCTTC.

The genes are TRBV7-9 and TRBJ1-1; D uncertain. The CDR3 spans 12 residues. Germline values: CDR1 SEHNR, CDR2 FQNEAQ (reference sequence). Trimming stripped 5 bases from V and 7 bases from J, with 11 bases between. The CDR3 loop is CASSPLPGEAFF. The CDR3 region has the DNA TGTGCCAGCAGCCCACTTCCGGGTGAAGCTTTCTTT. Using reference TRBV7-9 and TRBJ1-1 for the parts outside the CDR3, the full variable domain is DTGVSQNPRHKITKRGQNVTFRCDPISEHNRLYWYRQTLGQGPEFLTYFQNEAQLEKSRLLSDRFSAERPKGSFSTLEIQRTEQGDSAMYLCASSPLPGEAFFGQGTRLTVV.

The gene calls are TRBV19 and TRBJ2-1, with 12 bases aligning to TRBD2. This CDR3 spans 17 amino acids. Germline CDR1 reads LNHDA; CDR2 reads SQIVND (reference sequence). The V segment lost 0 bases and the J segment 12 bases; nucleotides outside the gene matches: 12. CDR3 in DNA: TGTGCCAGTAGTATAGAGGATTACAAGACTAGCGGGAGATGGCAGTTCTTC. It is translated as CASSIEDYKTSGRWQFF.

The chain is built from TRBV28 and TRBJ2-7, with D perhaps TRBD1 (7 bases). This CDR3 is 14 amino acids long. The germline V and J ends were trimmed by 3 bases and 4 bases, with 13 bases remaining between them. Germline V gene sequence: CDR1 MDHEN, CDR2 SYDVKM. CDR3 sequence: CASSFGGGRYEQYF. The CDR3 coding sequence is TGTGCCAGCAGTTTCGGAGGGGGCCGTTACGAGCAGTACTTC.

A word on this clone: The same CDR3 is also encoded by other DNA sequences in this sample. The CDR3 DNA sequence: TGCGCCAGCAGCTTGTTAGCGGGAGGGCCGACCGGGGAGCTGTTTTTT. Amino acids: CASSLLAGGPTGELFF. This rearrangement joins TRBV5-1 to TRBJ2-2; 11 nucleotides agree with TRBD2. The CDR3 loop spans 16 amino acids. V was pared by 1 base and J by 5 bases, with 4 bases of the junction left unmatched. Germline assignment: CDR1 SGHRS and CDR2 YFSETQ.

This rearrangement joins TRBV2 to TRBJ2-1; D gene unclear. Germline values: CDR1 SNHLY, CDR2 FYNNEI. This CDR3 is built from 13 residues. Trimming stripped 6 bases from V and 5 bases from J, with 11 bases between. The CDR3 coding sequence is TGTGCCAGCAGCCTCCTAGGGCACAATGAGCAGTTCTTC. Translated, it gives CASSLLGHNEQFF.

The rearrangement links TRBV19 to TRBJ2-3, with TRBD2 as a possible D gene (6 bases). Between the trimmed V and J ends, which lost 7 bases and 11 bases, there was a span of 22 bases. Germline-derived CDR1 and CDR2 are LNHDA and SQIVND (reference sequence). This CDR3 is 14 amino acids long. The CDR3 here is CASTPTPGGFQQYF. In DNA, the CDR3 is TGTGCCAGTACCCCAACCCCCGGGGGTTTCCAGCAGTATTTT. The whole variable domain, remainder taken from reference TRBV19 and TRBJ2-3, is DGGITQSPKYLFRKEGQNVTLSCEQNLNHDAMYWYRQDPGQGLRLIYYSQIVNDFQKGDIAEGYSVSREKKESFPLTVTSAQKNPTAFYLCASTPTPGGFQQYFGPGTRLTVL.

This clone came up once. V gene TRBV5-1 combines with J gene TRBJ2-2; D could derive from TRBD1 or TRBD2 (5 bases each). In germline, CDR1 is SGHRS, CDR2 YFSETQ. The V and J ends lost 4 bases and 4 bases respectively, with 11 bases between them. The CDR3 runs 14 residues. This chain's CDR3 is CASSLGPSTGELFF. CDR3 nucleotide sequence: TGCGCCAGCAGCCTGGGACCGAGCACCGGGGAGCTGTTTTTT.

This chain connects TRBV7-6 to TRBJ2-7; tentative D call: TRBD1 (5 bases). The CDR3 runs to 16 residues. Deletions cut 3 bases from V and 2 bases from J, with 17 bases between. Germline loops: CDR1 SGHVS, CDR2 FNYEAQ. The CDR3 DNA follows: TGTGCCAGCAGCTTCACTACAGACAGCGATCCCTACGAGCAGTACTTC. This gives the protein CASSFTTDSDPYEQYF.

CDR3 sequence: CASSPLDNEQFF. The CDR3 nucleotides are TGTGCCAGCAGCCCTTTAGACAATGAGCAGTTCTTC. The chain has TRBV11-2 and TRBJ2-1; D call uncertain. From germline, CDR1 is SGHAT and CDR2 FQNNGV. Trimming took off 5 bases at V and 5 bases at J, with 7 bases between the two ends. There are 12 residues in the CDR3. Based on the CDR3 plus reference TRBV11-2 and TRBJ2-1, the full variable domain is EAGVAQSPRYKIIEKRQSVAFWCNPISGHATLYWYQQILGQGPKLLIQFQNNGVVDDSQLPKDRFSAERLKGVDSTLKIQPAKLEDSAVYLCASSPLDNEQFFGPGTRLTVL.

V is TRBV6-6 and J is TRBJ1-1; the D is unclear. Between the trimmed V and J ends, which lost 4 bases and 6 bases, there was a span of 3 bases. CDR3 length equals 10 residues. Germline-derived CDR1 and CDR2 are MNHNY and SVGAGI (reference sequence). The CDR3 sequence is CASSSAEAFF. The CDR3 bases are TGTGCCAGCAGTTCCGCTGAAGCTTTCTTT.

This chain connects TRBV25-1 to TRBJ2-2, with 9 positions matching TRBD2. The CDR3 length is 16 residues. Germline lookup yields CDR1 MGHDK and CDR2 SYGVNS. V lost 5 bases to trimming and J lost 5 bases; unmatched junction nucleotides: 9. The CDR3, as DNA: TGTGCCAGCAGTAGAACTAGCGGGCTTGGAACCGGGGAGCTGTTTTTT. Translation: CASSRTSGLGTGELFF.

This sequence joins TRBV29-1 and TRBJ1-1, with D perhaps matching TRBD1 (6 bases). In germline, CDR1 is SQVTM, CDR2 ANQGSEA. The CDR3 runs to 14 residues. V lost 0 bases and J 5 bases, leaving 13 bases between the germline ends. CDR3 in DNA: TGCAGCGTTGAAGAGCGGGGGGGCAGGACTGAAGCTTTCTTT. This gives the protein CSVEERGGRTEAFF.

V and J are TRBV5-4 and TRBJ2-1; TRBD2 aligns across 8 bases. Trimming took 3 bases from V and 7 from J; bases not matched to a gene: 3. CDR3 length: 13 amino acids. The V gene's germline CDR1 is SGHNT and CDR2 YYREEE (reference sequence). This CDR3 is CASSWTSRNEQFF. The CDR3 nucleotides are TGTGCCAGCAGCTGGACTAGCAGGAATGAGCAGTTCTTC.

This chain joins TRBV7-9 and TRBJ1-5, with a weak D call TRBD1 (5 bases). Trimming pared 1 base from V and 4 bases from J, leaving 11 bases between. Germline loops: CDR1 SEHNR, CDR2 FQNEAQ (reference sequence). The length of the CDR3 is 15 residues. For the CDR3, the DNA is TGTGCCAGCAGCTTAGGGAGGGGATCGAATCAGCCCCAGCATTTT. Protein: CASSLGRGSNQPQHF.

This sequence joins TRBV2 and TRBJ2-3, with a weak D call TRBD2 (6 bases). Germline values: CDR1 SNHLY, CDR2 FYNNEI. V was cut by 1 base and J by 2 bases, with 19 bases left in between. The CDR3 sequence is 18 residues long. CDR3 sequence (DNA): TGTGCCAGCAGTGAAGTCCGTTCGGTAGCGGACTCCACAGATACGCAGTATTTT. This gives the protein CASSEVRSVADSTDTQYF. Supplemented by reference TRBV2 and TRBJ2-3, the full variable domain reads EPEVTQTPSHQVTQMGQEVILRCVPISNHLYFYWYRQILGQKVEFLVSFYNNEISEKSEIFDDQFSVERPDGSNFTLKIRSTKLEDSAMYFCASSEVRSVADSTDTQYFGPGTRLTVL.